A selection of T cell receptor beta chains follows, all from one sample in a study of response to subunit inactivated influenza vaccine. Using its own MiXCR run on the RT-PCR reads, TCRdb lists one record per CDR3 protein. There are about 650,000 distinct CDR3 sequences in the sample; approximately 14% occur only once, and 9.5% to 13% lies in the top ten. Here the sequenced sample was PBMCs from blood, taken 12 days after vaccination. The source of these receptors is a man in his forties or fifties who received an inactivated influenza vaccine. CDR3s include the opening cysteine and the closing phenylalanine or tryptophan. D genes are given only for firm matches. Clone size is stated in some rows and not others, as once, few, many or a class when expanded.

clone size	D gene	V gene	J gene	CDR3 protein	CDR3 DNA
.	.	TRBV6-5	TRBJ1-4	CASSLAGQEKLFF	TGTGCCAGCAGTTTGGCAGGGCAGGAAAAACTGTTTTTT
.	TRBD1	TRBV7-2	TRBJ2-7	CASATSGQTYEQYF	TGTGCCAGCGCCACATCGGGACAGACCTACGAGCAGTACTTC
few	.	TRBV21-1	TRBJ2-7	CPPGAGRTYEQYF	TGCCCGCCGGGGGCCGGCAGAACCTACGAGCAGTACTTC
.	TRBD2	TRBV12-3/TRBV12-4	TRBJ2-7	CASSGGLVYEQYF	TGTGCCAGCAGTGGGGGACTAGTTTACGAGCAGTACTTC
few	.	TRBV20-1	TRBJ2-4	CSASPTGENIQYF	TGCAGTGCTAGTCCAACAGGTGAAAACATTCAGTACTTC
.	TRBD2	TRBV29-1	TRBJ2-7	CSVMLAGMYEQYF	TGCAGCGTTATGCTAGCGGGGATGTACGAGCAGTACTTC
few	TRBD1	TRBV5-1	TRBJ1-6	CASRPGQGDSPLHF	TGCGCCAGCAGGCCGGGACAGGGGGATTCACCCCTCCACTTT
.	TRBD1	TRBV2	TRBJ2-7	CASSVRPGQGKQYF	TGTGCCAGCAGTGTGAGACCGGGACAGGGAAAGCAGTACTTC
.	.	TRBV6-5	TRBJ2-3	CASSSSASTDTQYF	TGTGCCAGCAGTTCCAGCGCCAGCACAGATACGCAGTATTTT
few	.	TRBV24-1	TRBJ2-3	CATSEMGLDTQYF	TGTGCCACCAGTGAGATGGGTCTGGATACGCAGTATTTT
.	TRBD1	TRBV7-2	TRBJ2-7	CASSSTGTGGSYEQYF	TGTGCCAGCAGCTCAACCGGGACAGGGGGCTCCTACGAGCAGTACTTC
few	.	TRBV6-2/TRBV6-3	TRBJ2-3	CASSYPPADTQYF	TGTGCCAGCAGTTATCCCCCGGCAGATACGCAGTATTTT
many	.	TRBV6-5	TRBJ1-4	CASSYSTGNRNEKLFF	TGTGCCAGCAGTTACTCGACGGGCAACCGAAATGAAAAACTGTTTTTT
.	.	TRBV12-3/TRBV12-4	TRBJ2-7	CASSPRGGDYEQYF	TGTGCCAGCAGCCCACGAGGGGGAGACTACGAGCAGTACTTC
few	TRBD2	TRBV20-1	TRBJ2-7	CSARASSGGTLEQYF	TGCAGTGCTAGAGCTTCTAGCGGGGGGACCCTCGAGCAGTACTTC
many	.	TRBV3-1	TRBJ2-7	CASSQGGIGGFYEQYF	TGTGCCAGCAGCCAAGGGGGAATCGGGGGCTTCTACGAGCAGTACTTC
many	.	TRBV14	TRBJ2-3	CASASTEATDTQYF	TGTGCCAGCGCATCCACGGAGGCAACAGATACGCAGTATTTT
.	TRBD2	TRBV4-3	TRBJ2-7	CASSQDSAGGNSYEQYF	TGCGCCAGCAGCCAAGATTCCGCGGGAGGAAACTCCTACGAGCAGTACTTC
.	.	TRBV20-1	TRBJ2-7	CSARDSKRTVLGQYF	TGCAGTGCTAGAGACTCAAAGAGGACAGTTCTCGGGCAGTACTTC
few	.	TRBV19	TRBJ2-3	CASSMGLISVTQYF	TGTGCCAGTAGTATGGGGCTGATAAGCGTTACGCAGTATTTT
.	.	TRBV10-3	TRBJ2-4	CAISESGGTNIQYF	TGTGCCATCAGTGAGTCTGGCGGAACAAACATTCAGTACTTC
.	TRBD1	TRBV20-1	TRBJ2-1	CSALQGAPGEQFF	TGCAGTGCTCTACAGGGGGCGCCGGGTGAGCAGTTCTTC